Listed here are 6 T cell receptor beta chains from one sample, sequenced in a study of T-cell reconstitution after alpha-beta-depleted transplantation in children. During its preparation, the TCRbeta library received unique molecular identifiers. TCRdb redid the calling of the PCR reads with MiXCR, one entry per CDR3 protein. The data show hundreds of thousands of distinct CDR3 sequences, 16% seen once. Here the sequenced sample was PBMCs from the stem cell graft donor, taken from the stem cell graft. These receptors came from a human donor who donated a stem cell graft to a child with acute myeloid leukemia.

The chain employs TRBV7-2 and TRBJ2-3; 7 positions agree with TRBD1. CDR3 length equals 16 residues. Germline loops: CDR1 SGHTA, CDR2 FQGNSA. Germline trimming cut 5 bases from V and 1 base from J; bases unmatched to any gene: 9. CDR3 DNA sequence: TGTGCCAGCAGCATACGACAGGGATGGGGCACAGATACGCAGTATTTT. Residues: CASSIRQGWGTDTQYF. Supplemented by reference TRBV7-2 and TRBJ2-3, the full variable domain reads GAGVSQSPSNKVTEKGKDVELRCDPISGHTALYWYRQSLGQGLEFLIYFQGNSAPDKSGLPSDRFSAERTGGSVSTLTIQRTQQEDSAVYLCASSIRQGWGTDTQYFGPGTRLTVL.

This clonotype was observed many times. This chain joins TRBV29-1 and TRBJ2-2; the match to TRBD1 covers 7 bases. V gave up 7 bases and J gave up 4 bases; unmatched junction bases: 9. This CDR3 contains 14 residues. The germline gives CDR1 SQVTM, CDR2 ANQGSEA. The CDR3 DNA sequence: TGCAGCGCTAAGACAGGGATCAGCACCGGGGAGCTGTTTTTT. Translating it yields CSAKTGISTGELFF.

This clonotype occurred many times. This rearrangement joins TRBV20-1 to TRBJ2-5; 7 bases are a match to TRBD2. V lost 3 bases to trimming and J lost 3 bases; unmatched junction nucleotides: 4. From germline, CDR1 is DFQATT and CDR2 SNEGSKA (reference sequence). The CDR3 covers 13 residues. This CDR3 is CSARPGREETQYF. The CDR3 coding sequence is TGCAGTGCTAGGCCAGGGAGGGAAGAGACCCAGTACTTC.

This sequence joins TRBV7-9 and TRBJ2-7, with 7 bases identical to TRBD1. Germline values: CDR1 SEHNR, CDR2 FQNEAQ (reference sequence). This CDR3 spans 15 amino acids. V shed 4 bases, J shed 2 bases, and the junction held 8 bases outside the gene matches. CDR3 nucleotide sequence: TGTGCCAGCAGCTCTTTGGGACAGTTCCCCTACGAGCAGTACTTC. The encoded protein is CASSSLGQFPYEQYF.

At least ten counts were recorded for this clonotype. V gene TRBV24-1 combines with J gene TRBJ2-1; the D is unclear. Deletions cut 1 base from V and 7 bases from J, with 7 bases between. This CDR3 is built from 13 residues. The germline V gene encodes CDR1 KGHDR and CDR2 SFDVKD. DNA of the CDR3: TGTGCCACCAGTGATTTAGGCAGGAATGAGCAGTTCTTC. Encoded protein: CATSDLGRNEQFF.

This clonotype was seen only a few times. This rearrangement joins TRBV29-1 to TRBJ2-2, with D uncertain. The ends were cut back, 7 bases at V and 0 bases at J, with 15 bases in the middle. Germline CDR1 reads SQVTM; CDR2 reads ANQGSEA. This CDR3 comprises 15 residues. CDR3 protein: CSASGPNANTGELFF. CDR3 nucleotide sequence: TGCAGCGCCTCCGGCCCAAATGCGAACACCGGGGAGCTGTTTTTT.